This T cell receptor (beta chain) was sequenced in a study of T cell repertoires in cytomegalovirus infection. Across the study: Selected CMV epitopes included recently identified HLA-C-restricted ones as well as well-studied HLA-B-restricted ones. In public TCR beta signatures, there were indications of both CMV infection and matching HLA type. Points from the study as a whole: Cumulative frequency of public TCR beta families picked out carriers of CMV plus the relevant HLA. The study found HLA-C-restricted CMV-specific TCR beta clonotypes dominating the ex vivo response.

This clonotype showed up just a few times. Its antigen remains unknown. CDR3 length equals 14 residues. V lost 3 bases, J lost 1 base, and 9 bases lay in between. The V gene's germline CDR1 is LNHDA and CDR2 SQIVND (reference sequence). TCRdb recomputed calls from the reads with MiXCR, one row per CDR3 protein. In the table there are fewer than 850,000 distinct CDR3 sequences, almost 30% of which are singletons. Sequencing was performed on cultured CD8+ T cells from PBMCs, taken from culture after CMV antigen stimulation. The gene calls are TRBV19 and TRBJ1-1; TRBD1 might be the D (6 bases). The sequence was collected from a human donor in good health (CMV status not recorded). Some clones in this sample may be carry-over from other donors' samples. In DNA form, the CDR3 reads TGTGCCAGTAGTATGGGACATACGAACACTGAAGCTTTCTTT. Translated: CASSMGHTNTEAFF. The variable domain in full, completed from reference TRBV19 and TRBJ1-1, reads DGGITQSPKYLFRKEGQNVTLSCEQNLNHDAMYWYRQDPGQGLRLIYYSQIVNDFQKGDIAEGYSVSREKKESFPLTVTSAQKNPTAFYLCASSMGHTNTEAFFGQGTRLTVV.